This T cell receptor beta chain was recovered during a study of pediatric ulcerative colitis. General observations from the study: Blood-rectal clonal overlap within each person was significantly higher in ulcerative colitis patients than controls. Two rectal CDR3 clonotypes occurred in all ulcerative colitis patients.

In regard to this clone: The antigen is unknown.

Germline lookup yields CDR1 PRHDT and CDR2 FYEKMQ (reference sequence). V lost 5 bases and J lost 5; bases outside the gene matches: 9. The CDR3 sequence is 16 residues long. Measured with immunoSEQ multiplex PCR; TCRdb has only the in-frame clones, and not every one. This sample has roughly 14,000 clones; 75% to 90% occur once, and the top ten carry approximately 0.92%. The sequence derives from a boy younger than 18 with moderate ulcerative colitis. The chain combines TRBV13 with TRBJ2-1, with 10 bases lining up with TRBD1. The sequencing sample was made of blood. CDR3 loop: CASSPRGQGIDNEQFF. CDR3 sequence (DNA): TGTGCCAGCAGCCCTCGGGGACAGGGGATCGACAATGAGCAGTTCTTC.